This TCR beta chain emerged from a study of shared clonotypes between healthy human individuals. Donors were healthy HIV-negative adults without recently reported acute infections or vaccinations. The data were produced by immunoSEQ multiplex PCR, yet TCRdb's version contains in-frame clones alone and is incomplete. The sample lists over 2 million clones; 90% to 95% were seen once. Germline lookup yields CDR1 MGHRA and CDR2 YSYEKL. The CDR3 runs 15 residues. V dropped 2 bases and J dropped 2; count of bases not matched to a gene: 3. This TCR was recovered from a man aged 18-30 years in good health. V gene TRBV4-1 combines with J gene TRBJ2-1; 7 bases are shared with TRBD2. Material: naive CD4+ T cells sorted from blood. Subset given: CD45RA+ positively selected. The CDR3 DNA reads as TGCGCCAGCAGCCAACTCCTAGCGGCCTACAATGAGCAGTTCTTC. It encodes CASSQLLAAYNEQFF.